This TCR beta chain was profiled in a study of T cell responses to AZD1222 COVID-19 vaccine. Study-wide findings and caveats: At baseline, just a handful of AZD1222 recipients tested seropositive. Spike-specific TCRs gained breadth and depth after people received two AZD1222 doses. White British ancestry dominated among donors, who included more females, and clonal diversity was possibly underestimated.

In the case of this clone: Its target is unknown.

Method: immunoSEQ multiplex PCR; TCRdb's copy keeps in-frame clones and lacks some. Here the sample spans roughly 200,000 clones, about nine tenths being singletons. Germline CDR1 reads MNHEY; CDR2 reads SVGAGI. After removal of 4 bases from V and 5 bases from J, the junction contained 5 bases not matched to a gene. The CDR3 runs 14 residues. Source: peripheral blood, taken 28 days after the second AZD1222 dose. The chain joins TRBV6-5 to TRBJ2-7; 10 bases match TRBD1. The sequence derives from an adult who received the AZD1222 COVID-19 vaccine. CDR3 amino acids: CASSSDRGNHEQYF. DNA of the CDR3: TGTGCCAGCAGTTCGGACAGGGGGAACCACGAGCAGTACTTC.